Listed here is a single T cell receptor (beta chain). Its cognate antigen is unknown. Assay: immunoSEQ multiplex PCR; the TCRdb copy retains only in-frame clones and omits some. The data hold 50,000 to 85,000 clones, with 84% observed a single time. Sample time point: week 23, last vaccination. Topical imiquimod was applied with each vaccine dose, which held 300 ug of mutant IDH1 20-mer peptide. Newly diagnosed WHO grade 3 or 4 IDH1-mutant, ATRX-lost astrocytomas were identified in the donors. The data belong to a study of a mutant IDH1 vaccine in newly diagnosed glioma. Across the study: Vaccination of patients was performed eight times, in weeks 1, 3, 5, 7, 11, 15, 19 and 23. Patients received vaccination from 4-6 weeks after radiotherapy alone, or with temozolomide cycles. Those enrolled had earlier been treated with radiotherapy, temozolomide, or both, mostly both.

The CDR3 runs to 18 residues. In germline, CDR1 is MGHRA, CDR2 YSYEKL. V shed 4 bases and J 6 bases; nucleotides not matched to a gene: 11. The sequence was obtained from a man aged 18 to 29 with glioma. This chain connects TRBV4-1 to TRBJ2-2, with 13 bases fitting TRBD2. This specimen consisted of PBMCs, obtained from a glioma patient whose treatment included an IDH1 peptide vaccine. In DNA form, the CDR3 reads TGCGCCAGCAGCCCTGTCAGAACTAGCGGGAGGGGGGCCGGGGAGCTGTTTTTT. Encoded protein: CASSPVRTSGRGAGELFF.